This T cell receptor beta chain was recovered during a study of PD-1 blockade in classical Hodgkin lymphoma. Study results and limitations: Why repertoires differed is undefined; disease activity or prior therapy possibly contributed. According to reports, newly diagnosed patients had lower baseline TCR diversity than healthy donors, and relapsed/refractory patients had lower baseline TCR diversity still. Researchers reported that CD4+ TCR diversity, though not CD8+, rose significantly by C4D1.

The repertoire was sequenced with immunoSEQ multiplex PCR; TCRdb's copy has only in-frame clones and lacks some. The table records tens of thousands of clones, over 75% of them present only once. Of note for this clone: Its antigen is unidentified.

With no exception, relapse followed autologous stem cell transplantation in all patients, and brentuximab vedotin exposure varied. CDR3 length: 15 residues. In germline, CDR1 is MGHRA, CDR2 YSYEKL. V lost 6 bases, J lost 4 bases, and 13 bases lay in between. The specimen comprised peripheral blood mononuclear cells (PBMCs), sampled at baseline. The sequence was collected from a human donor with classical Hodgkin lymphoma. V gene TRBV4-1 combines with J gene TRBJ2-6; D is uncertain. DNA of the CDR3: TGCGCCAGCAGTCTCCTGGGGTCCGGGGCCAACGTCCTGACTTTC. It translates to CASSLLGSGANVLTF.